The 14 T cell receptor beta chains below all came from one sample that was sequenced in a study of shared clonotypes between healthy human individuals. Clones were read by immunoSEQ multiplex PCR, and TCRdb kept only the in-frame ones, dropping some. Here the sample spans roughly 2 million clones, around 95% being singletons. Sequenced sample: naive CD4+ T cells sorted from blood. Indicated subset: CD45RA+ positively selected. These receptors all stem from a man between 18 and 35 years old in good health.

The chain recombines TRBV11-2 with TRBJ2-7, with TRBD2 identical over 14 bases. The CDR3 spans 18 residues. V lost 5 bases and J lost 2; bases outside the gene matches: 11. Germline lookup yields CDR1 SGHAT and CDR2 FQNNGV. Here the CDR3 DNA reads TGTGCCAGCAGCCCCAGAGGACTAGCGGGGGGTAAACCCTACGAGCAGTACTTC. Residues: CASSPRGLAGGKPYEQYF.

The CDR3 loop reads CASSEDRVLYGYTF. DNA for the CDR3: TGTGCCAGCAGTGAGGACAGGGTTCTCTATGGCTACACCTTC. The rearrangement joins TRBV2 to TRBJ1-2; the match to TRBD1 covers 8 bases. Germline lookup yields CDR1 SNHLY and CDR2 FYNNEI. The CDR3 is 14 amino acids. The V and J ends lost 3 bases and 4 bases, in that order; junction bases with no gene match: 4.

This chain joins TRBV7-2 and TRBJ1-4, with a possible D match to TRBD1 (5 bases). The length of the CDR3 is 16 residues. Germline CDR1 reads SGHTA; CDR2 reads FQGNSA. Trimming cost V 3 bases and J 4 bases, with 15 bases left between them. The CDR3 is CASSFPLTDSNEKLFF. CDR3 bases: TGTGCCAGCAGCTTCCCACTGACAGATAGTAATGAAAAACTGTTTTTT.

The J gene is TRBJ1-6, the V gene TRBV19; no firm D call. The length of the CDR3 is 14 residues. Germline CDR1 and CDR2: LNHDA and SQIVND (reference sequence). Trimming removed 6 bases at V and 5 bases at J, with 11 bases between. The CDR3 here is CASSSSADNSPLHF. CDR3 coding DNA: TGTGCCAGTAGCTCCTCCGCGGATAATTCACCCCTCCACTTT.

The chain is built from TRBV5-1 and TRBJ1-2, with D hard to call. Germline assignment: CDR1 SGHRS and CDR2 YFSETQ. This CDR3 comprises 14 residues. Between the trimmed V and J ends, which lost 0 bases and 0 bases, there was a span of 6 bases. Written as DNA, the CDR3 is TGCGCCAGCAGCTTGGCCCACACTAACTATGGCTACACCTTC. The encoded protein is CASSLAHTNYGYTF. The variable domain in full, completed from reference TRBV5-1 and TRBJ1-2, reads KAGVTQTPRYLIKTRGQQVTLSCSPISGHRSVSWYQQTPGQGLQFLFEYFSETQRNKGNFPGRFSGRQFSNSRSEMNVSTLELGDSALYLCASSLAHTNYGYTFGSGTRLTVV.

The genes are TRBV2 and TRBJ2-4, with TRBD1 identical over 7 bases. CDR1 and CDR2 (germline): SNHLY, FYNNEI. This CDR3 contains 13 residues. J gave up 10 bases and V 6 bases, and 9 bases lay outside the gene matches. CDR3 in DNA: TGTGCCAGCAGGACCAACGACAGGGCTATTCAGTACTTC. Protein product: CASRTNDRAIQYF.

V usage is TRBV5-1 and J usage is TRBJ2-7, with TRBD1 as a possible D gene (6 bases). CDR1 and CDR2 (germline): SGHRS, YFSETQ. With 8 bases removed from V and 1 base from J, the gap between germline ends came to 13 bases. This CDR3 contains 13 residues. CDR3 coding DNA: TGCGCCAGAAAACGGACAGTATCCTACGAGCAGTACTTC. The encoded protein is CARKRTVSYEQYF. Full variable domain (outside the CDR3, taken from reference TRBV5-1 and TRBJ2-7): KAGVTQTPRYLIKTRGQQVTLSCSPISGHRSVSWYQQTPGQGLQFLFEYFSETQRNKGNFPGRFSGRQFSNSRSEMNVSTLELGDSALYLCARKRTVSYEQYFGPGTRLTVT.

The chain couples TRBV29-1 to TRBJ2-5; tentatively, D is TRBD1 (6 bases). V lost 4 bases to trimming and J lost 1 base, with 10 bases between them. Germline V CDR1 and CDR2: SQVTM, ANQGSEA. The CDR3 has 13 amino acids. CDR3 residues: CSVGWGPQETQYF. In nucleotides, the CDR3 is TGCAGCGTTGGGTGGGGGCCCCAAGAGACCCAGTACTTC.

The chain employs TRBV29-1 and TRBJ2-1; D not certain. The CDR3 has 12 residues. The germline V gene has CDR1 SQVTM and CDR2 ANQGSEA. V was shortened by 7 bases and J by 6 bases, with 13 bases between the two germline ends. The CDR3 DNA follows: TGCAGCGGCGGTGGGCAGATCAATGAGCAGTTCTTC. This gives the protein CSGGGQINEQFF.

The rearrangement uses TRBV9 and TRBJ2-7, with D possibly being TRBD2 (5 bases). Germline V gene data show CDR1 as SGDLS and CDR2 as YYNGEE. With 3 bases removed from V and 2 bases from J, the gap between germline ends came to 12 bases. The CDR3 loop spans 14 amino acids. In nucleotides, the CDR3 is TGTGCCAGCAGCGCCATGAGCGGAGCCTACGAGCAGTACTTC. Translated: CASSAMSGAYEQYF.

Concerning this clone: This could be a read error, since a much larger clone is one nucleotide away. Other DNA sequences within the sample encode an identical CDR3. The rearrangement uses TRBV14 and TRBJ2-1; D ambiguous. The germline V and J ends were trimmed by 5 bases and 1 base, with 0 bases remaining between them. The CDR3 length is 11 residues. Per germline, CDR1 SGHDN and CDR2 FVKESK. DNA for the CDR3: TGTGCCAGCAGCTCCTACAATGAGCAGTTCTTC. This codes for CASSSYNEQFF.

The chain has TRBV5-1 and TRBJ2-7, with a weak D call TRBD2 (5 bases). This CDR3 comprises 15 residues. V was pared by 2 bases and J by 1 base, with 13 bases between. Germline V CDR1 and CDR2: SGHRS, YFSETQ. CDR3 bases: TGCGCCAGCAGCTTCGGCCTAGCTGGTTCCTACGAGCAGTACTTC. Amino acid sequence: CASSFGLAGSYEQYF.

The chain combines TRBV5-4 with TRBJ2-4; 16 bases are shared with TRBD2. Germline CDR1 and CDR2: SGHNT and YYREEE (reference sequence). The CDR3 totals 17 residues. The trim removed 4 bases at V and 5 bases at J, leaving 6 bases unmatched. The CDR3 nucleotides read TGTGCCAGCAGCCCGGGACTAGCGGGGGGGCCGGAAAACATTCAGTACTTC. Amino acid sequence: CASSPGLAGGPENIQYF. Filled out from reference TRBV5-4 and TRBJ2-4, the complete variable domain reads ETGVTQSPTHLIKTRGQQVTLRCSSQSGHNTVSWYQQALGQGPQFIFQYYREEENGRGNFPPRFSGLQFPNYSSELNVNALELDDSALYLCASSPGLAGGPENIQYFGAGTRLSVL.

CDR3 loop: CASSRYRGNTEAFF. Here the CDR3 DNA reads TGTGCCAGCAGCCGCTACAGGGGGAACACTGAAGCTTTCTTT. The gene calls are TRBV6-5 and TRBJ1-1, with 7 bases aligning to TRBD1. The germline V gene has CDR1 MNHEY and CDR2 SVGAGI. The CDR3 sequence is 14 residues long. V was clipped by 6 bases and J by 1 base; unmatched bases: 5.